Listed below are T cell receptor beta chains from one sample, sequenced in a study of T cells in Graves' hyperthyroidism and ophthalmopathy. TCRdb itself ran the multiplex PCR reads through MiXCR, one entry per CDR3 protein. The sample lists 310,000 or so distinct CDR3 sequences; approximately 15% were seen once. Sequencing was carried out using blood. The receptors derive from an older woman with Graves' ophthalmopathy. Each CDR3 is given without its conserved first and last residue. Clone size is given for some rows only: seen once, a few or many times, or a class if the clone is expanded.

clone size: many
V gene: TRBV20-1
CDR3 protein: SAREAPARGGEQY

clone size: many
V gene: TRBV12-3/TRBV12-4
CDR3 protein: ASSASWSQH

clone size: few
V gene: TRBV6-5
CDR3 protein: ASSYRVTDTQY

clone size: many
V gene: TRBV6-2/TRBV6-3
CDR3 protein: ASRTDSSGANVLT

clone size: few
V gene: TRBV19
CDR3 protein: ASMGGWNTEAF

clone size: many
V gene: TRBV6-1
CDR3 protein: ASSVRGTSYEQY

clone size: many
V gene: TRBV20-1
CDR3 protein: SARVVGPDTQY

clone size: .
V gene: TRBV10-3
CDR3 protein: AISGSANTEAF

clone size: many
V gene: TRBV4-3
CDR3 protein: ASSQTGIREPQH

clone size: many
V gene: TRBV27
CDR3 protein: ASSGLAGGPREF

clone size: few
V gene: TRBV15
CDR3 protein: ATSRGGGGASYEQY